The 9 T cell receptor beta chains below come from one sample, sequenced in a study of response to subunit inactivated influenza vaccine. TCRdb independently ran MiXCR on the RT-PCR reads; one entry per CDR3 protein. The data show hundreds of thousands of distinct CDR3 sequences, about 25% seen once. The material was CD4+ T cells sorted from PBMCs, obtained 4 to 6 days after vaccination. These receptors all stem from a man aged 50-60 years who received an inactivated influenza vaccine.

This clonotype was seen a handful of times. The chain couples TRBV7-8 to TRBJ2-2; D remains ambiguous. With 4 bases removed from V and 9 bases from J, the gap between germline ends came to 15 bases. Germline CDR1 and CDR2: SGHVS and FQNEAQ. The CDR3 runs to 14 residues. The CDR3 DNA reads as TGTGCCAGCAGCTCGCCCTTGGGTTTCTGGGAGCTGTTTTTT. Residues: CASSSPLGFWELFF. The full variable domain, in which reference TRBV7-8 and TRBJ2-2 provide the parts outside the CDR3, is GAGVSQSPRYKVAKRGQDVALRCDPISGHVSLFWYQQALGQGPEFLTYFQNEAQLDKSGLPSDRFFAERPEGSVSTLKIQRTQQEDSAVYLCASSSPLGFWELFFGEGSRLTVL.

The rearrangement joins TRBV5-4 to TRBJ2-7; D might be TRBD2 (5 bases). Germline-derived CDR1 and CDR2 are SGHNT and YYREEE (reference sequence). CDR3 length: 14 amino acids. The germline V and J ends were trimmed by 0 bases and 2 bases, with 9 bases remaining between them. CDR3 sequence reads: CASSLGGKTYEQYF. The DNA for the CDR3 is TGTGCCAGCAGCTTGGGAGGGAAAACCTACGAGCAGTACTTC.

A few counts support this clonotype. The J gene is TRBJ1-2, the V gene TRBV18, with a weak D call TRBD1 (5 bases). This CDR3 contains 14 residues. V was shortened by 6 bases and J by 2 bases, with 13 bases between the two germline ends. Germline V gene lookup returns CDR1 KGHSH and CDR2 LQKENI. This CDR3 reads CASSTGTGNYGYTF. For the CDR3, the DNA is TGTGCCAGCTCTACCGGGACGGGGAACTATGGCTACACCTTC.

This clonotype was picked up a small number of times. This sequence joins TRBV6-4 and TRBJ1-2; 11 nucleotides align to TRBD1. V trimming: 4 bases; J trimming: 4 bases; junction bases outside the gene matches: 5. CDR1 and CDR2 from the germline V gene are MRHNA and SNTAGT. The CDR3 length is 15 residues. The CDR3 coding sequence is TGTGCCAGCAGTGCCACCGGGACAGGGGGCTATGGCTACACCTTC. Its translation is CASSATGTGGYGYTF.

The V and J genes are TRBV2 and TRBJ2-1; 7 bases match TRBD2. Germline V gene data show CDR1 as SNHLY and CDR2 as FYNNEI. The junction had 13 bases not matched to a gene; V was cut back by 7 bases and J by 7 bases. The CDR3 spans 15 residues. Here the CDR3 reads CASTPGGRSSNEQFF. The DNA for the CDR3 is TGTGCCAGCACTCCGGGCGGGAGATCGTCGAATGAGCAGTTCTTC.

This clonotype was detected only a few times. The V call is TRBV30, the J call TRBJ2-1; D is possibly TRBD2 (5 bases). Trimming pared 3 bases from V and 2 bases from J, leaving 14 bases between. The germline V gene encodes CDR1 GTSNPN and CDR2 SVGIG (reference sequence). The CDR3 consists of 15 residues. CDR3 loop: CAWRPGLLAYNEQFF. CDR3 DNA: TGTGCCTGGAGACCCGGACTCTTAGCCTACAATGAGCAGTTCTTC.

Regarding this clonotype: A read error may produce the germline difference seen at one junction end. The CDR3 protein is CASSLATNREIQYF. The CDR3 DNA is TGTGCCAGCAGCTTAGCGACCAATAGAGAGATCCAGTACTTC. This chain connects TRBV7-2 to TRBJ2-5, with D hard to call. Germline V gives CDR1 SGHTA, CDR2 FQGNSA. CDR3 size: 14 residues.

The chain links TRBV9 to TRBJ2-2; D may be TRBD1 (6 bases). The V end was cut by 3 bases, the J end by 4 bases, with 16 bases between. Germline CDR1 is SGDLS and CDR2 is YYNGEE. This CDR3 is built from 16 residues. This chain's CDR3 is CASSARSRGGTGELFF. The CDR3 DNA follows: TGTGCCAGCAGCGCCCGAAGTCGAGGGGGCACCGGGGAGCTGTTTTTT.

This clonotype turned up a few times. The chain joins TRBV7-2 to TRBJ1-2; weak D call: TRBD1 (6 bases). CDR3 length: 13 amino acids. Germline CDR1 and CDR2: SGHTA and FQGNSA. V lost 5 bases and J lost 8, with 15 bases in between. CDR3 in DNA: TGTGCCAGCAGCGGGGGACATGAATTGGGCTACACCTTC. Protein product: CASSGGHELGYTF.